These 7 T cell receptor beta chains share one sample of origin, sequenced in a study of early T cells in non-severe SARS-CoV-2 infection. One entry per CDR3 protein, called by TCRdb with MiXCR from the 5' RACE reads. The table includes roughly 71,000 distinct CDR3 sequences, roughly 13% detected once. The sequenced material came from whole blood. The receptors originated from an adult who was a healthcare worker with PCR-confirmed SARS-CoV-2 infection or an uninfected control (not recorded which).

This clonotype came up a few times. The chain joins TRBV4-1 to TRBJ2-3; 9 bases align to TRBD2. Per the germline V gene, CDR1 is MGHRA and CDR2 is YSYEKL. The CDR3 contains 18 residues. V lost 1 base and J lost 6; bases outside the gene matches: 14. The CDR3 reads CASSQGLLLAGVSDTQYF. The CDR3 coding sequence is TGCGCCAGCAGCCAAGGCCTCCTCTTAGCGGGAGTATCTGATACGCAGTATTTT.

This clonotype was seen many times. This chain links TRBV12-3 or TRBV12-4 with TRBJ1-1; D is undetermined. Trimming left V 0 bases short and J 3 bases short, with 5 bases between. This CDR3 has 13 amino acids. The CDR3, as DNA: TGTGCCAGCAGTTTAGCGCTTTACACTGAAGCTTTCTTT. Translating it yields CASSLALYTEAFF.

The V call is TRBV28, the J call TRBJ1-2; D not certain. The CDR3 length is 11 residues. Germline assignment: CDR1 MDHEN and CDR2 SYDVKM. Trimming left V 8 bases short and J 2 bases short, with 6 bases between. CDR3 sequence: CASGGNYGYTF. The CDR3 nucleotides are TGTGCCAGCGGTGGGAACTATGGCTACACCTTC.

This clonotype showed up just a few times. V gene TRBV2 combines with J gene TRBJ1-2; D remains ambiguous. From germline, CDR1 is SNHLY and CDR2 FYNNEI. The CDR3 loop spans 13 amino acids. The germline V and J ends were trimmed by 6 bases and 4 bases, with 12 bases remaining between them. The CDR3 DNA is TGTGCCAGCAGGGATGACACCTTCTATGGCTACACCTTC. Its translation: CASRDDTFYGYTF.

The chain links TRBV29-1 to TRBJ1-3, with D tentatively TRBD1 (5 bases). Germline CDR1 SQVTM, CDR2 ANQGSEA. Trimming removed 3 bases from V and 2 bases from J, with 8 bases in between. The CDR3 length is 13 residues. The CDR3 is CSVEEQAGNTIYF. In DNA form, the CDR3 reads TGCAGCGTTGAGGAACAGGCTGGAAACACCATATATTTT.

The chain uses TRBV9 and TRBJ1-2; no firm D call. Looked up from germline, CDR1 is SGDLS and CDR2 is YYNGEE. Trimming took off 4 bases at V and 4 bases at J, with 5 bases between the two ends. This CDR3 has 11 residues. CDR3 DNA: TGTGCCAGCAGCCGAGGCTATGGCTACACCTTC. It specifies CASSRGYGYTF.

This clonotype was seen at least ten times. V usage is TRBV10-3 and J usage is TRBJ1-4, with TRBD1 matching over 9 bases. CDR3 length: 15 residues. V dropped 4 bases and J dropped 1; count of bases not matched to a gene: 1. Germline V gene data show CDR1 as ENHRY and CDR2 as SYGVKD. DNA for the CDR3: TGTGCCATCAGTGCGGGACAGGGAACTAATGAAAAACTGTTTTTT. Amino acid sequence: CAISAGQGTNEKLFF.